This TCR beta chain came from a study of regulatory T cells in long-lasting Graves disease. Study-wide points: Persistent disease was associated with favored TRBV28 usage and with favored use of TRBJ1-2 and TRBJ2-5.

Researchers made TCR beta libraries by using iRepertoire HTBI primers and running Arm-PCR on CDR3 regions. TCRdb itself ran the multiplex PCR reads through MiXCR, one entry per CDR3 protein. Among around 300,000 distinct CDR3 sequences, around 23% were seen once, and the ten largest hold roughly three fifths. Germline values: CDR1 GTSNPN, CDR2 SVGIG (reference sequence). The CDR3 consists of 15 residues. Trimming shortened V by 0 bases and J by 7 bases, and 18 bases separated the two germline ends. Specified time point: persistent/refractory GD, antithyroid drugs over 5 years with positive TRAb. The TCR library was made from RNA extracted from PBMCs. This clonotype was seen at least ten times. Its antigen is as yet unknown.

The rearrangement joins TRBV30 to TRBJ1-2; D uncertain. The sequence was obtained from a female donor with Graves disease. This material consisted of peripheral blood mononuclear cells (PBMCs), taken when the disease was refractory, from a patient treated with antithyroid drugs. The CDR3 sequence: CAWSVTRTGGGGYTF. CDR3 DNA sequence: TGTGCCTGGAGTGTAACCAGGACGGGCGGTGGTGGCTACACCTTC.